One sample yielded the 17 T cell receptor beta chains listed below, sequenced in a study of blood T cell repertoires in COVID-19. Profiling relied on immunoSEQ multiplex PCR, and the TCRdb table lists in-frame clones only, not all of them. The sample yields 120,000 to 150,000 clones, 65% to 90% seen once. Sample: peripheral blood. These TCRs come from a man in his fifties with acute or convalescent COVID-19.

The chain employs TRBV2 and TRBJ1-6, with D unclear. This CDR3 spans 11 amino acids. Germline-derived CDR1 and CDR2 are SNHLY and FYNNEI. Trimming removed 7 bases at V and 8 bases at J, with 6 bases between. For the CDR3, the DNA is TGTGCCAGCACTCGCGATTCACCCCTCCACTTT. Protein product: CASTRDSPLHF.

The chain recombines TRBV9 with TRBJ2-6; 9 nucleotides match TRBD1. Germline-derived CDR1 and CDR2 are SGDLS and YYNGEE. This CDR3 spans 17 amino acids. Trimming took 0 bases from V and 2 from J; bases not matched to a gene: 3. CDR3 DNA sequence: TGTGCCAGCAGCGTAGGACAGGGGGTGGCTGGGGCCAACGTCCTGACTTTC. Its translation is CASSVGQGVAGANVLTF.

The genes are TRBV6-9 and TRBJ2-1; 7 bases agree with TRBD2. Germline V gene lookup returns CDR1 MNHGY and CDR2 SVAAGI. This CDR3 has 18 residues. V dropped 6 bases and J dropped 4; count of bases not matched to a gene: 18. The CDR3 region has the DNA TGTGCCAGCAGCTTAAGCGGGAATTACTCCCCGCTTTACAATGAGCAGTTCTTC. Its protein product is CASSLSGNYSPLYNEQFF.

This clone has only one observation. The V and J genes are TRBV30 and TRBJ2-1; D is ambiguous. The CDR3 is made up of 13 amino acids. Germline V gene lookup returns CDR1 GTSNPN and CDR2 SVGIG (reference sequence). V lost 0 bases and J 4 bases, leaving 7 bases between the germline ends. The DNA of the CDR3 is TGTGCCTGGAGTGTCAACTCTTACAATGAGCAGTTCTTC. Translation gives CAWSVNSYNEQFF.

This clone appeared a single time. The gene calls are TRBV14 and TRBJ1-1; weak D call: TRBD1 (5 bases). The CDR3 runs 15 residues. CDR1 and CDR2 (germline): SGHDN, FVKESK. The V end was cut by 0 bases, the J end by 5 bases, with 13 bases between. The CDR3 here is CASSQEWGGRTEAFF. DNA for the CDR3: TGTGCCAGCAGCCAAGAGTGGGGGGGTCGGACTGAAGCTTTCTTT.

The chain combines TRBV4-1 with TRBJ1-5; 7 bases fit TRBD1. With V trimmed by 1 base and J by 4 bases, 7 bases remained unmatched. The germline gives CDR1 MGHRA, CDR2 YSYEKL. This CDR3 is built from 16 residues. The CDR3 DNA reads as TGCGCCAGCAGCCAAGCCCCAGGGACAGCGAATCAGCCCCAGCATTTT. This translates into CASSQAPGTANQPQHF.

CDR3 amino acids: CASSSGQGGNYGYTF. The CDR3 nucleotides read TGTGCCAGCAGCTCTGGACAGGGGGGGAACTATGGCTACACCTTC. The V gene is TRBV5-4, the J gene TRBJ1-2, with TRBD1 matching 10 bases. Germline V gene data show CDR1 as SGHNT and CDR2 as YYREEE (reference sequence). J gave up 2 bases and V 3 bases, and 4 bases lay outside the gene matches. The CDR3 spans 15 residues.

The chain combines TRBV9 with TRBJ2-5; weak D call: TRBD1 (5 bases). V was cut by 0 bases and J by 4 bases, with 10 bases left in between. This CDR3 comprises 14 residues. The germline V gene has CDR1 SGDLS and CDR2 YYNGEE. Written as DNA, the CDR3 is TGTGCCAGCAGCGTAGAGGGGAAGGGAGAGACCCAGTACTTC. Its translation is CASSVEGKGETQYF.

This clone was picked up a small number of times. The chain joins TRBV30 to TRBJ1-4; 7 bases agree with TRBD1. The CDR3 extends over 18 amino acids. V trimming: 2 bases; J trimming: 3 bases; junction bases outside the gene matches: 15. Looked up from germline, CDR1 is GTSNPN and CDR2 is SVGIG (reference sequence). As DNA, the CDR3 is TGTGCCTGGAGTACAGGTTTACAGGGGCTCTACCCTAATGAAAAACTGTTTTTT. It yields the protein CAWSTGLQGLYPNEKLFF.

The chain combines TRBV30 with TRBJ2-7, with D hard to call. Trimming left V 3 bases short and J 0 bases short, with 15 bases between. The CDR3 is 15 residues long. Looked up from germline, CDR1 is GTSNPN and CDR2 is SVGIG (reference sequence). CDR3 nucleotide sequence: TGTGCCTGGAGCGTTCAACATGCAAGCTCCTACGAGCAGTACTTC. This gives the protein CAWSVQHASSYEQYF. The complete variable domain, with remaining parts taken from reference TRBV30 and TRBJ2-7, reads SQTIHQWPATLVQPVGSPLSLECTVEGTSNPNLYWYRQAAGRGLQLLFYSVGIGQISSEVPQNLSASRPQDRQFILSSKKLLLSDSGFYLCAWSVQHASSYEQYFGPGTRLTVT.

The chain recombines TRBV6-5 with TRBJ2-3; 8 bases are shared with TRBD1. CDR3 size: 15 residues. Germline CDR1 and CDR2: MNHEY and SVGAGI. V shed 6 bases, J shed 4 bases, and the junction held 9 bases outside the gene matches. The CDR3 DNA sequence: TGTGCCAGCAGACAACCGAGGACAGGGTCAGATACGCAGTATTTT. Translating it yields CASRQPRTGSDTQYF.

CDR3 in amino acids: CASNGGPDTQYF. In DNA, the CDR3 is TGTGCCAGTAACGGGGGGCCGGATACGCAGTATTTT. The chain has TRBV19 and TRBJ2-3; maybe TRBD2 (7 bases). The CDR3 contains 12 residues. Germline V CDR1 and CDR2: LNHDA, SQIVND (reference sequence). Trimming left V 7 bases short and J 6 bases short, with 11 bases between.

Only one count was recorded for this clone. The chain employs TRBV13 and TRBJ1-5; the D is unclear. Germline loops: CDR1 PRHDT, CDR2 FYEKMQ (reference sequence). With 0 bases removed from V and 5 bases from J, the gap between germline ends came to 8 bases. The CDR3 totals 14 residues. The CDR3 coding sequence is TGTGCCAGCAGCTTAGGCCGGGAGGATCAGCCCCAGCATTTT. It yields the protein CASSLGREDQPQHF.

The V gene is TRBV7-6, the J gene TRBJ2-1; 8 positions match TRBD2. Germline CDR1 reads SGHVS; CDR2 reads FNYEAQ. The CDR3 covers 19 residues. V was pared by 3 bases and J by 0 bases, with 13 bases of the junction left unmatched. The CDR3 protein is CASSFMPSGLFPSYNEQFF. Written as DNA, the CDR3 is TGTGCCAGCAGCTTTATGCCTAGCGGGTTGTTTCCCTCCTACAATGAGCAGTTCTTC.

The V call is TRBV5-1, the J call TRBJ2-2; D possibly corresponds to TRBD1 (6 bases). The CDR3 contains 15 residues. Per germline, CDR1 SGHRS and CDR2 YFSETQ. V lost 0 bases and J 5 bases, leaving 11 bases between the germline ends. The chain's CDR3 is CASSLEDRRTGELFF. For the CDR3, the DNA is TGCGCCAGCAGCTTGGAAGACAGGAGAACCGGGGAGCTGTTTTTT.

This clone was observed a handful of times. The gene calls are TRBV4-1 and TRBJ2-7; a weak D match, TRBD2 (5 bases). Germline V gene sequence: CDR1 MGHRA, CDR2 YSYEKL. This CDR3 is built from 16 residues. V lost 0 bases, J lost 6 bases, and 18 bases lay in between. CDR3 nucleotide sequence: TGCGCCAGCAGCCAAGAGGACTGGTCTCCTGAATTCGAGCAGTACTTC. It encodes CASSQEDWSPEFEQYF.

This chain uses TRBV30 with TRBJ1-5; 8 bases map to TRBD1. V lost 3 bases, J lost 4 bases, and 5 bases stayed unmatched. The CDR3 loop spans 14 amino acids. Germline V gives CDR1 GTSNPN, CDR2 SVGIG (reference sequence). CDR3 coding DNA: TGTGCCTGGAGCAGGACAGGGTCGAATCAGCCCCAGCATTTT. Amino acid sequence: CAWSRTGSNQPQHF.